This is a list of T cell receptor beta chains from one sample in a study of blood T cells in healthy people across ages. TCRdb re-called the 5' RACE reads with MiXCR, one entry per CDR3 protein. The repertoire consists of about a million distinct CDR3 sequences, with 30% to 40% occurring once and the leading ten covering about an eighth. Specimen: blood. All receptors derive from a young man in good health. Both conserved end residues are part of each CDR3. D genes are given only for firm matches. Expanded clones get a size class; other rows say once, few or many, or leave the size out.

clone size	J gene	V gene	D gene	CDR3 DNA	CDR3 protein
few	TRBJ1-1	TRBV28	-	TGTGCCAGCAGCCGATGGGGAATGAACACTGAAGCTTTCTTT	CASSRWGMNTEAFF
-	TRBJ2-7	TRBV7-8	-	TGTGCCAGCAGCTTCGGCGTCAGTGCCTACGAGCAGTACTTC	CASSFGVSAYEQYF
-	TRBJ2-7	TRBV27	TRBD2	TGTGCCAGCAGTTTCCGACTAGCGGGGGGGCTAAATGAGCAGTACTTC	CASSFRLAGGLNEQYF
many	TRBJ2-7	TRBV6-2/TRBV6-3	-	TGTGCCAGCAGTTACGGACCTTACGAGCAGTACTTC	CASSYGPYEQYF
-	TRBJ1-3	TRBV7-2	-	TGTGCCAGCAGCTTAGCGTGGAGTGACACCATATATTTT	CASSLAWSDTIYF
few	TRBJ1-1	TRBV14	-	TGTGCCAGCAGCTCCTTGGGAGACACTGAAGCTTTCTTT	CASSSLGDTEAFF
-	TRBJ1-1	TRBV14	-	TGTGCCAGCAGCCAAGTACGAGGCTGGGACACTGAAGCTTTCTTT	CASSQVRGWDTEAFF
once	TRBJ1-2	TRBV2	-	TGTGCCAGCAGGTTGACCGGGGTGGGCTACACCTTC	CASRLTGVGYTF
-	TRBJ1-1	TRBV4-2	-	TGTGCCAACAGCCTCCTTCAGACACCGATGAACACTGAAGCTTTCTTT	CANSLLQTPMNTEAFF
few	TRBJ2-3	TRBV27	TRBD1	TGTGCCAGCAATAGGGACAGGAGCACAGATACGCAGTATTTT	CASNRDRSTDTQYF
-	TRBJ1-2	TRBV13	-	TGTGCCAGCAGCTTAGGTCCTTTGACAGTCGGGCATGGCTACACCTTC	CASSLGPLTVGHGYTF
-	TRBJ1-3	TRBV25-1	-	TGTGCCAGCAGTGACAGGAGCTCTGGAAACACCATATATTTT	CASSDRSSGNTIYF
-	TRBJ2-6	TRBV4-3	TRBD1	TGCGCCAGCAGCCAAAGGGCGACAGGGTACTCTGGGGCCAACGTCCTGACTTTC	CASSQRATGYSGANVLTF
few	TRBJ2-7	TRBV6-2/TRBV6-3	TRBD2	TGTGCCAGCGGACGCCTGACTAGCGGGGGGACATCCTACAATGAGCAGTACTTC	CASGRLTSGGTSYNEQYF
many	TRBJ1-6	TRBV3-1	-	TGTGCCAGCAGCCAAGATCTGAATTCACCCCTCCACTTT	CASSQDLNSPLHF
-	TRBJ1-1	TRBV28	-	TGTGCCAGCAGTTTGATAGAGAGGGGGACTGAAGCTTTCTTT	CASSLIERGTEAFF
few	TRBJ2-4	TRBV20-1	TRBD1	TGCAGTGCTACGCAGGGACAGAGAAACATTCAGTACTTC	CSATQGQRNIQYF
-	TRBJ1-5	TRBV5-1	TRBD1	TGCGCCAGCAGCCTAACCGGACAGGGGGATCAGCCCCAGCATTTT	CASSLTGQGDQPQHF
-	TRBJ1-2	TRBV20-1	TRBD1	TGCAGTGCTAGAGATCACACACAGGGGAGTAATGGCTACACCTTC	CSARDHTQGSNGYTF
few	TRBJ1-2	TRBV7-2	TRBD1	TGTGCCAGCAGCTTATCACAGGGGGCGCCTAACTATGGCTACACCTTC	CASSLSQGAPNYGYTF
-	TRBJ2-1	TRBV5-1	TRBD2	TGCGCCAGCAGCTTGGAGGCTAGCGGGGTCTACAATGAGCAGTTCTTC	CASSLEASGVYNEQFF
few	TRBJ1-1	TRBV10-3	-	TGTGCCAGCCGAGGGAAAGGGAACACTGAAGCTTTCTTT	CASRGKGNTEAFF
few	TRBJ2-7	TRBV20-1	TRBD1	TGCAATGCTAGTGCCAGGACAGGGGGCTACGAGCAGTACTTC	CNASARTGGYEQYF
many	TRBJ2-5	TRBV9	-	TGTGCCAGCAGCGTTGGGGGACGGCTACAAGAGACCCAGTACTTC	CASSVGGRLQETQYF
few	TRBJ2-5	TRBV20-1	TRBD2	TGCAGTGCCAGGACTAGCGGGGGAGAGACCCAGTACTTC	CSARTSGGETQYF
-	TRBJ2-1	TRBV30	-	TGTGCCTGGAGTGTGTTGGGAGCCCAAAATAGCAATGAGCAGTTCTTC	CAWSVLGAQNSNEQFF
-	TRBJ1-2	TRBV2	-	TGTGCCAGCAGTGATGTGGGGGAAACCCCCTATGGCTACACCTTC	CASSDVGETPYGYTF
few	TRBJ2-5	TRBV2	-	TGTGCCAGCATGGGGGAGGAGACCCAGTACTTC	CASMGEETQYF
-	TRBJ2-7	TRBV20-1	-	TGCAGTGCTGCCCCTAGCTGGGGCTCCTACAATGAGCAGTACTTC	CSAAPSWGSYNEQYF
-	TRBJ2-3	TRBV7-2	-	TGTGCCAGCAGCCCTCGAGGTTACACAGATACGCAGTATTTT	CASSPRGYTDTQYF
-	TRBJ1-2	TRBV4-3	-	TGCACCAGCAGCCAAGGCCCGCGGGATGCGATCGGTGGCTACACCTTC	CTSSQGPRDAIGGYTF
-	TRBJ2-1	TRBV29-1	-	TGCAGCGTTCGGGACGAAGTTCAGTTCTTC	CSVRDEVQFF
-	TRBJ2-7	TRBV6-5	-	TGTGCCGCCCAGGGGAGCTCCTACGAGCAGTACTTC	CAAQGSSYEQYF
-	TRBJ1-2	TRBV25-1	TRBD1	TGTGCCAGCAGTGAAGCGGACAGGGGGCGCGGTGGCTACACCTTC	CASSEADRGRGGYTF
-	TRBJ2-1	TRBV7-9	-	TGTGCCAGCAGCTTAGTCCCGCAGGGTCTTATGTTGGGTGAGCAGTTCTTC	CASSLVPQGLMLGEQFF
-	TRBJ2-3	TRBV29-1	-	TGCAGCGTCTCATGCGGGGGCGGCACAGATACGCAGTATTTT	CSVSCGGGTDTQYF
-	TRBJ1-6	TRBV20-1	-	TGCAGTGCTAGTGTTCGCGGCGATTCACCCCCCCACTTT	CSASVRGDSPPHF
-	TRBJ1-5	TRBV20-1	-	TGCAGTGCTAGTGGGGCATGGAATAGCAATCAGCCCCAGCATTTT	CSASGAWNSNQPQHF
-	TRBJ2-7	TRBV5-1	-	TGCGCCAGCAGCTTGGAAAGGCAGTTAGGGACGTTTTGGTACTTC	CASSLERQLGTFWYF
many	TRBJ1-2	TRBV12-3/TRBV12-4	-	TGTGCCAGCAGTCGAACAGAAGACTATGGCTACACCTTC	CASSRTEDYGYTF
-	TRBJ2-5	TRBV12-3/TRBV12-4	-	TGTGCCAGCAGTTTAGGGACAGCCCGGGAGACCCAGTACTTC	CASSLGTARETQYF
few	TRBJ1-1	TRBV5-1	-	TGCGCCAGCAGCTGGGCCCGGAGGGGGAACACTGAAGCTTTCTTT	CASSWARRGNTEAFF
-	TRBJ1-1	TRBV27	-	TGTGCCAGCAGTTTATCGGCCGGAAGGAACACTGAAGCTTTCTTT	CASSLSAGRNTEAFF
once	TRBJ1-6	TRBV7-2	-	TGTACCAGCAGCTTTGGTCCGGGATTCTATAATTCACCCCTCCACTTT	CTSSFGPGFYNSPLHF
few	TRBJ1-2	TRBV12-3/TRBV12-4	-	TGTGCCAGCAGTTTACCGTACGCGGGCCGAGGGGTCTATGGCTACACCTTC	CASSLPYAGRGVYGYTF
-	TRBJ1-1	TRBV9	-	TGTGCCAGCAGCGCCGTACAGGGTATGAATACTGAAGCTTTCTTT	CASSAVQGMNTEAFF
-	TRBJ2-2	TRBV7-9	-	TGTGCCAGCAGGATAAACACCGGGGAGCTGTTTTTT	CASRINTGELFF
-	TRBJ1-5	TRBV12-3/TRBV12-4	TRBD1	TGTGCCAGCAGTTTAGGCGGGACAGCTAGCAATCAGCCCCAGCATTTT	CASSLGGTASNQPQHF
many	TRBJ2-1	TRBV20-1	-	TGCAGTGCTAGTGCCAATGAGCAGTTCTTC	CSASANEQFF
few	TRBJ2-1	TRBV7-8	TRBD2	TGTGCCAGCAGCCCACTAGCGTTAAGTCGGTTCTCCTACAATGAGCAGTTCTTC	CASSPLALSRFSYNEQFF
-	TRBJ2-5	TRBV5-1	TRBD1	TGCGCCAGCAGCGAATCGCTCCGGACAGGGGTAGAGACCCAGTACTTC	CASSESLRTGVETQYF
-	TRBJ1-4	TRBV3-1	-	TGTGCCAGCAGCCAAGATTTGGGGGGGCGCTCTAATGAAAAACTGTTTTTT	CASSQDLGGRSNEKLFF
-	TRBJ2-5	TRBV20-1	TRBD2	TGCAGTGCTAGAGATGACTCCGGGACTAGCGGGGGGAACGCCTACAATGAGCAGTACTTC	CSARDDSGTSGGNAYNEQYF
few	TRBJ2-1	TRBV27	-	TGTGCCAGCAGTTTAGTAGGGGGTTATGAGCAGTTCTTC	CASSLVGGYEQFF
-	TRBJ1-1	TRBV2	-	TGTGCCAGCAGTGTCCTACGGAGCACTGAAGCTTTCTTT	CASSVLRSTEAFF